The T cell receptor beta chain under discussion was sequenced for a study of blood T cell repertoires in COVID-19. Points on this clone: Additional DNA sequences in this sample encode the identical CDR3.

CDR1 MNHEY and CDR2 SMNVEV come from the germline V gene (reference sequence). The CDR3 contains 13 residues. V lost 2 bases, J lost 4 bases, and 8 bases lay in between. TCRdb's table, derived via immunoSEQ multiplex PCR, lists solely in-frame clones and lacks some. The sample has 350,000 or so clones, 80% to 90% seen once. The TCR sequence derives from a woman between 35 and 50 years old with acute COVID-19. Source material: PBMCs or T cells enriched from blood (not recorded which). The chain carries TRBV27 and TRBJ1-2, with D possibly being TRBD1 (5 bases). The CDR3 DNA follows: TGTGCCAGCAGTTTACAGGGCGGCTATGGCTACACCTTC. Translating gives CASSLQGGYGYTF.